The T cell receptor beta chain under discussion was sequenced for a study of blood T cells in healthy people across ages. With respect to this clonotype: This may be a read error, as it is one base from a much larger clone.

Roughly 10 milliliters was the volume of peripheral blood drawn from each donor. From germline, CDR1 is KGHSH and CDR2 LQKENI. The CDR3 has 14 residues. A J-beta primer mix and a sample-barcoded 5' primer were used in a second PCR of about 7 to 11 cycles. Tagging of each cDNA molecule was performed by a template-switch adaptor with 12 random nucleotides. One entry per CDR3 protein, called by TCRdb with MiXCR from the 5' RACE reads. The table has 910,000 or so distinct CDR3 sequences, 45% to 60% seen once. The V call is TRBV18, the J call TRBJ2-5; D perhaps matches TRBD1 (5 bases). The DNA end is a closer match to TRBJ2-7, so the J assignment may be wrong. The receptor was isolated from a woman aged 55-70 years in good health. Input material: blood. The CDR3 protein is CASSQATDYYEQYF. CDR3 DNA sequence: TGTGCCAGCTCACAAGCGACAGATTACTACGAGCAGTACTTC.